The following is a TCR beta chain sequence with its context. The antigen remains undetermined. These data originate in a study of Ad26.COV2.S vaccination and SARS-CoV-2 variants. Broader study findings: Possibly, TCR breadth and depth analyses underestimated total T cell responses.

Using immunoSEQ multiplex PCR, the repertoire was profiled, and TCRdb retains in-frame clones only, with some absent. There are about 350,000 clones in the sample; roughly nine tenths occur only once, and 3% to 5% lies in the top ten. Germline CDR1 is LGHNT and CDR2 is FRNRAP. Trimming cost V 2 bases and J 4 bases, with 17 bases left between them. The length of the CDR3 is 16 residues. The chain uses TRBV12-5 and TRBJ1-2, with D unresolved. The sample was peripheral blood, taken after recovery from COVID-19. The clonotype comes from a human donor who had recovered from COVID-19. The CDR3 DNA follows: TGTGCTAGTGGTTTGCACGCGCAGAGGGTAATCTATGGCTACACCTTC. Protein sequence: CASGLHAQRVIYGYTF.